The 26 T cell receptor beta chains in this list originate from one sample, sequenced in a study of T cell repertoires in cytomegalovirus infection. Antigens of these TCRs are unknown. Each CDR3 protein gets one entry after TCRdb re-called the reads with MiXCR. The table records about 34,000 distinct CDR3 sequences, approximately 52% of them present only once. Sequencing was performed on CD8+ T cells from cultured PBMCs, taken from culture after CMV antigen stimulation. Receptors were obtained from a human donor in good health (CMV status not recorded). Some clones in this sample may be carry-over from other donors' samples.

The table lists this clonotype with a few counts. The chain has TRBV11-2 and TRBJ2-1; 14 bases map to TRBD2. This CDR3 comprises 20 residues. The germline CDR1 and CDR2 sequences are SGHAT and FQNNGV. J gave up 4 bases and V 1 base, and 12 bases lay outside the gene matches. DNA of the CDR3: TGTGCCAGCAGCTTAGGGCTCACCGGGACTAGCGGGAGAAGTTACAATGAGCAGTTCTTC. Its protein is CASSLGLTGTSGRSYNEQFF.

This rearrangement joins TRBV27 to TRBJ2-7, with D perhaps being TRBD1 or TRBD2 (5 bases each). Per the germline V gene, CDR1 is MNHEY and CDR2 is SMNVEV (reference sequence). This CDR3 region has 15 residues. V lost 1 base, J lost 6 bases, and 16 bases lay in between. This CDR3 is CASSLLGDGGSEQYF. The DNA for the CDR3 is TGTGCCAGCAGTTTATTAGGGGACGGAGGTTCCGAGCAGTACTTC.

V gene TRBV7-2 combines with J gene TRBJ2-1, with D unclear. The CDR3 covers 12 residues. V was shortened by 5 bases and J by 5 bases, with 7 bases between the two germline ends. Germline V gene lookup returns CDR1 SGHTA and CDR2 FQGNSA. CDR3 DNA: TGTGCCAGCAGCCTTAACCACAATGAGCAGTTCTTC. This codes for CASSLNHNEQFF.

V and J are TRBV6-4 and TRBJ1-1; 7 nucleotides line up with TRBD1. This CDR3 has 15 residues. The germline CDR1 and CDR2 sequences are MRHNA and SNTAGT. Trimming removed 6 bases from V and 1 base from J; junction bases left unmatched: 8. CDR3 in DNA: TGTGCCAGCAGAGACCGGGACAGCCCGAACACTGAAGCTTTCTTT. Its translation: CASRDRDSPNTEAFF.

This clonotype was detected ten times or more. The genes are TRBV7-8 and TRBJ2-1; weak D call: TRBD2 (6 bases). Per the germline V gene, CDR1 is SGHVS and CDR2 is FQNEAQ. The CDR3 sequence is 17 residues long. Trimming removed 2 bases from V and 1 base from J, with 15 bases in between. This chain's CDR3 is CASSLRRGHGSYNEQFF. The DNA of the CDR3 is TGTGCCAGCAGCTTACGGCGGGGCCATGGTTCCTACAATGAGCAGTTCTTC.

This rearrangement joins TRBV7-9 to TRBJ1-5, with D perhaps matching TRBD1 (5 bases). Germline V gives CDR1 SEHNR, CDR2 FQNEAQ (reference sequence). V gave up 5 bases and J gave up 0 bases, with 11 bases separating them. The CDR3 contains 15 residues. The CDR3 loop is CASSQGRDSNQPQHF. The CDR3 DNA follows: TGTGCCAGCAGCCAGGGCAGAGATAGCAATCAGCCCCAGCATTTT.

The gene calls are TRBV7-9 and TRBJ2-7, with D tentatively TRBD2 (6 bases). Germline V CDR1 and CDR2: SEHNR, FQNEAQ (reference sequence). The CDR3 covers 12 residues. Trimming removed 8 bases at V and 2 bases at J, with 10 bases between. Here the CDR3 DNA reads TGTGCCAGCGGGGACTTGCCCTACGAGCAGTACTTC. Translated, it gives CASGDLPYEQYF.

This chain connects TRBV5-1 to TRBJ2-3; possible D gene TRBD2, 5 bases. V was clipped by 4 bases and J by 0 bases, with 15 bases between them. There are 16 residues in the CDR3. Germline lookup yields CDR1 SGHRS and CDR2 YFSETQ. The CDR3 DNA reads TGCGCCAGCAGCCTCGAACTAGTCACTAGCACAGATACGCAGTATTTT. This gives the protein CASSLELVTSTDTQYF.

This clonotype has a handful of counts. The rearrangement uses TRBV11-1 and TRBJ1-2; 7 nucleotides align to TRBD1. The CDR3 is made up of 18 amino acids. Germline V gene sequence: CDR1 SGHAT, CDR2 FQDESV (reference sequence). V lost 5 bases, J lost 4 bases, and 19 bases stayed unmatched. The CDR3 loop is CASSETGTDGPVGYGYTF. The CDR3 DNA follows: TGTGCCAGCAGCGAGACCGGGACAGATGGGCCAGTGGGCTATGGCTACACCTTC.

This clonotype was recorded a few times. V is TRBV7-6 and J is TRBJ1-5; 7 nucleotides agree with TRBD1. CDR3 length equals 16 residues. V was pared by 1 base and J by 0 bases, with 3 bases of the junction left unmatched. Germline V gene sequence: CDR1 SGHVS, CDR2 FNYEAQ. DNA for the CDR3: TGTGCCAGCAGCTTAGGACAGGGAGGTAGCAATCAGCCCCAGCATTTT. Its protein product is CASSLGQGGSNQPQHF. Full variable domain (outside the CDR3, taken from reference TRBV7-6 and TRBJ1-5): GAGVSQSPRYKVTKRGQDVALRCDPISGHVSLYWYRQALGQGPEFLTYFNYEAQQDKSGLPNDRFSAERPEGSISTLTIQRTEQRDSAMYRCASSLGQGGSNQPQHFGDGTRLSIL.

This clonotype was counted a few times. V and J are TRBV7-2 and TRBJ1-6; D is ambiguous. The germline CDR1 and CDR2 sequences are SGHTA and FQGNSA. The CDR3 runs 16 residues. Trimming removed 4 bases at V and 5 bases at J, with 15 bases between. The CDR3 DNA reads TGTGCCAGCAGCTCGGCCTCAACGCGGAATAATTCACCCCTCCACTTT. Translating it yields CASSSASTRNNSPLHF. The whole variable domain, remainder taken from reference TRBV7-2 and TRBJ1-6, is GAGVSQSPSNKVTEKGKDVELRCDPISGHTALYWYRQSLGQGLEFLIYFQGNSAPDKSGLPSDRFSAERTGGSVSTLTIQRTQQEDSAVYLCASSSASTRNNSPLHFGNGTRLTVT.

Ten or more counts support this clonotype. The chain couples TRBV12-3 or TRBV12-4 to TRBJ1-5, with D tentatively TRBD1 (6 bases). The CDR3 length is 13 residues. The ends were cut back, 6 bases at V and 2 bases at J, with 8 bases in the middle. The CDR3 region has the DNA TGTGCCAGCAGGGCAGGGGGCAATCAGCCCCAGCATTTT. It is translated as CASRAGGNQPQHF.

This clonotype was seen a few times. The rearrangement joins TRBV10-3 to TRBJ1-1; no clear D. CDR3 length: 13 residues. Germline V gene sequence: CDR1 ENHRY, CDR2 SYGVKD. Trimming removed 9 bases from V and 3 bases from J, with 14 bases in between. CDR3 in DNA: TGTGCCATACGCATAAAAGTTGACACTGAAGCTTTCTTT. The encoded protein is CAIRIKVDTEAFF.

The chain has TRBV6-2 or TRBV6-3 and TRBJ2-3; D is perhaps TRBD2 (5 bases). The CDR3 covers 13 residues. Trimming took off 5 bases at V and 14 bases at J, with 20 bases between the two ends. Germline V gene data show CDR1 as MNHEY and CDR2 as SVGEGT. This CDR3 is CASSPHPADLGYF. For the CDR3, the DNA is TGTGCCAGCAGTCCCCACCCAGCGGACCTGGGGTATTTT.

The chain employs TRBV27 and TRBJ1-6; D possibly corresponds to TRBD1 (6 bases). Between the trimmed V and J ends, which lost 7 bases and 5 bases, there was a span of 15 bases. CDR3 size: 15 residues. CDR1 MNHEY and CDR2 SMNVEV come from the germline V gene (reference sequence). The CDR3 bases are TGTGCCAGCACTCGGGGGGCGAGCCATAATTCACCCCTCCACTTT. Amino acids: CASTRGASHNSPLHF.

This clonotype was observed a few times. The chain combines TRBV7-9 with TRBJ2-7; D is undetermined. This CDR3 is 14 amino acids long. With 0 bases removed from V and 2 bases from J, the gap between germline ends came to 8 bases. Germline V CDR1 and CDR2: SEHNR, FQNEAQ (reference sequence). The CDR3 spells CASSLAEATYEQYF. In DNA, the CDR3 is TGTGCCAGCAGCTTAGCCGAAGCAACCTACGAGCAGTACTTC.

This clonotype appeared a single time. The chain employs TRBV9 and TRBJ1-5; TRBD1 aligns across 7 bases. There are 15 residues in the CDR3. J lost 5 bases, V lost 3 bases, and 8 bases had no gene match. Per the germline V gene, CDR1 is SGDLS and CDR2 is YYNGEE. DNA of the CDR3: TGTGCCAGCAGCGATACAGGGGCACCTCATCAGCCCCAGCATTTT. It specifies CASSDTGAPHQPQHF.

This chain connects TRBV4-1 to TRBJ1-4; D remains ambiguous. Deletions cut 2 bases from V and 0 bases from J, with 16 bases between. The V gene's germline CDR1 is MGHRA and CDR2 YSYEKL. The CDR3 runs to 18 residues. The CDR3 sequence: CASSQSLVSGATNEKLFF. In DNA form, the CDR3 reads TGCGCCAGCAGCCAATCCCTCGTGTCTGGGGCAACTAATGAAAAACTGTTTTTT.

The chain recombines TRBV27 with TRBJ2-1; 8 positions match TRBD2. The germline gives CDR1 MNHEY, CDR2 SMNVEV (reference sequence). V lost 5 bases and J lost 1; bases outside the gene matches: 10. The CDR3 runs 17 residues. CDR3 in amino acids: CASSGNPGLVSYNEQFF. CDR3 in DNA: TGTGCCAGCAGTGGAAACCCGGGACTAGTTTCCTACAATGAGCAGTTCTTC.

This rearrangement joins TRBV4-1 to TRBJ1-1; D unresolved. The V end lost 0 bases, the J end lost 1 base, and 9 bases lay between the germline ends. Germline-derived CDR1 and CDR2 are MGHRA and YSYEKL. This CDR3 region has 15 residues. CDR3: CASSQDSGRNTEAFF. The CDR3 coding sequence is TGCGCCAGCAGCCAAGATAGTGGCCGGAACACTGAAGCTTTCTTT.

This chain's CDR3 is CASKTGGRTEAFF. Here the CDR3 DNA reads TGTGCCAGTAAAACAGGGGGAAGGACTGAAGCTTTCTTT. This sequence joins TRBV19 and TRBJ1-1; the match to TRBD1 covers 8 bases. Germline CDR1 LNHDA, CDR2 SQIVND (reference sequence). The CDR3 loop spans 13 amino acids. Germline trimming cut 7 bases from V and 5 bases from J; bases unmatched to any gene: 6.

This chain links TRBV2 with TRBJ2-7; D is unresolved. The germline gives CDR1 SNHLY, CDR2 FYNNEI. The CDR3 is made up of 13 amino acids. V was cut by 1 base and J by 2 bases, with 6 bases left in between. CDR3: CASSEGPAYEQYF. The CDR3 region has the DNA TGTGCCAGCAGTGAAGGGCCAGCCTACGAGCAGTACTTC.

This clonotype was observed once. J is TRBJ1-2 and V is TRBV28, with D perhaps TRBD1 (6 bases). The CDR3 extends over 15 amino acids. The ends were cut back, 4 bases at V and 0 bases at J, with 12 bases in the middle. CDR1 and CDR2 (germline): MDHEN, SYDVKM. CDR3 loop: CASSSTGFSNYGYTF. CDR3 nucleotide sequence: TGTGCCAGCAGTTCAACAGGGTTCTCTAACTATGGCTACACCTTC.

The gene calls are TRBV7-8 and TRBJ2-7; D may be TRBD1 (6 bases). V lost 5 bases to trimming and J lost 6 bases, with 23 bases between them. Germline lookup yields CDR1 SGHVS and CDR2 FQNEAQ. The CDR3 is 16 amino acids. In DNA form, the CDR3 reads TGTGCCAGCAGCACCCGTGGGGACACCACAACGGGCGAGCAGTACTTC. This codes for CASSTRGDTTTGEQYF.

The gene calls are TRBV5-5 and TRBJ2-4; 9 bases match TRBD2. Trimming removed 3 bases from V and 2 bases from J; junction bases left unmatched: 6. The CDR3 runs 16 residues. The germline V gene encodes CDR1 SGHKS and CDR2 YYEKEE (reference sequence). The CDR3 DNA sequence: TGTGCCAGCAGCTACCCAGCGGGGGGACCCAAAAACATTCAGTACTTC. Its protein is CASSYPAGGPKNIQYF. Full variable domain (missing parts from reference TRBV5-5 and TRBJ2-4): DAGVTQSPTHLIKTRGQQVTLRCSPISGHKSVSWYQQVLGQGPQFIFQYYEKEERGRGNFPDRFSARQFPNYSSELNVNALLLGDSALYLCASSYPAGGPKNIQYFGAGTRLSVL.

This chain links TRBV27 with TRBJ1-4; D possibly corresponds to TRBD1 (6 bases). CDR3 length: 15 amino acids. Germline V lookup: CDR1 MNHEY, CDR2 SMNVEV (reference sequence). V lost 4 bases, J lost 3 bases, and 12 bases lay in between. The CDR3 DNA follows: TGTGCCAGCAGTTCATACAGGGAACCTAATGAAAAACTGTTTTTT. It yields the protein CASSSYREPNEKLFF.